This entry features one TCR beta chain sequence. The source of the sample is a study of control samples from healthy donors and cancer patients. CDR1 is SGHRS and CDR2 is YFSETQ in the germline V gene. This CDR3 has 18 amino acids. J gave up 4 bases and V 0 bases, and 6 bases lay outside the gene matches. Profiling relied on immunoSEQ multiplex PCR, and the TCRdb table lists in-frame clones only, not all of them. The sample has about 98,000 clones; roughly four fifths are singletons. Material: blood. This TCR was sampled from a man in his 60s in good health. The V and J genes are TRBV5-1 and TRBJ2-5; 16 bases fit TRBD2. The CDR3 region has the DNA TGCGCCAGCAGCTTGGCTGGGACTAGCGGGAGGGCCGCAGAGACCCAGTACTTC. Its protein is CASSLAGTSGRAAETQYF.